A single sample gave rise to the 20 T cell receptor beta chains below, sequenced in a study of cytomegalovirus exposure and HLA in healthy donors. Primers for the PCR totalled 60 Vbeta and 13 Jbeta. Libraries were prepared by immunoSEQ multiplex PCR; TCRdb keeps only in-frame clonotypes and omits some of them. In the table there are about 160,000 clones, roughly 81% of which are singletons. The sequenced sample consisted of PBMCs. The origin of the receptors is a woman aged 50 to 65 in good health and CMV-seronegative.

There are a few counts of this clone. The chain joins TRBV25-1 to TRBJ1-4; TRBD1 agrees at 9 bases. V gave up 1 base and J gave up 7 bases; unmatched junction bases: 4. Germline assignment: CDR1 MGHDK and CDR2 SYGVNS. The CDR3 extends over 15 amino acids. The CDR3 nucleotides are TGTGCCAGCAGTGAATCTTTGACAGGGGGTGAAAAACTGTTTTTT. Translated: CASSESLTGGEKLFF. The full variable domain, in which reference TRBV25-1 and TRBJ1-4 provide the parts outside the CDR3, is EADIYQTPRYLVIGTGKKITLECSQTMGHDKMYWYQQDPGMELHLIHYSYGVNSTEKGDLSSESTVSRIRTEHFPLTLESARPSHTSQYLCASSESLTGGEKLFFGSGTQLSVL.

This rearrangement joins TRBV19 to TRBJ2-2; a possible D gene is TRBD1 (6 bases). The germline CDR1 and CDR2 sequences are LNHDA and SQIVND (reference sequence). The CDR3 totals 16 residues. The germline V and J ends were trimmed by 5 bases and 0 bases, with 13 bases remaining between them. Here the CDR3 reads CASSDRTRTNTGELFF. In nucleotides, the CDR3 is TGTGCCAGTAGTGACAGGACCCGGACGAACACCGGGGAGCTGTTTTTT.

V gene TRBV28 combines with J gene TRBJ1-5, with 7 bases lining up with TRBD1. Germline V gives CDR1 MDHEN, CDR2 SYDVKM. This CDR3 has 16 residues. The V gene end was trimmed by 4 bases and the J gene end by 4 bases; junction bases not matched to a gene: 10. The CDR3 region is CASSSRRDSFNQPQHF. CDR3 nucleotides: TGTGCCAGCAGTTCCAGGCGGGACAGCTTTAATCAGCCCCAGCATTTT.

The rearrangement joins TRBV5-1 to TRBJ1-1; perhaps TRBD1 as D (5 bases). The V and J ends lost 5 bases and 1 base respectively, with 9 bases between them. This CDR3 has 13 residues. Germline CDR1 and CDR2: SGHRS and YFSETQ. In DNA form, the CDR3 reads TGCGCCAGCAGAATACAGGAGAACACTGAAGCTTTCTTT. It yields the protein CASRIQENTEAFF. Full variable domain (rest looked up from reference TRBV5-1 and TRBJ1-1): KAGVTQTPRYLIKTRGQQVTLSCSPISGHRSVSWYQQTPGQGLQFLFEYFSETQRNKGNFPGRFSGRQFSNSRSEMNVSTLELGDSALYLCASRIQENTEAFFGQGTRLTVV.

This clone was seen just once. This chain joins TRBV14 and TRBJ2-7; 8 positions match TRBD1. Trimming took 0 bases from V and 5 from J; bases not matched to a gene: 12. Germline V gives CDR1 SGHDN, CDR2 FVKESK. This CDR3 contains 17 residues. The CDR3 DNA sequence: TGTGCCAGCAGCCAAGATTATTTTGGCAGGGGGCGCGACGAGCAGTACTTC. It encodes CASSQDYFGRGRDEQYF.

This clone was seen a few times. The rearrangement uses TRBV6-6 and TRBJ1-4; maybe TRBD1 (5 bases). Trimming pared 9 bases from V and 3 bases from J, leaving 20 bases between. CDR1 is MNHNY and CDR2 is SVGAGI in the germline V gene (reference sequence). The CDR3 loop spans 16 amino acids. CDR3 sequence (DNA): TGTGCCAGTTTGGGGGGTAATACAGGATCTAATGAAAAACTGTTTTTT. This encodes CASLGGNTGSNEKLFF.

This chain joins TRBV6-5 and TRBJ2-7; TRBD1 matches 8 bases. With 6 bases clipped from V and 1 base from J, the junction kept 5 bases outside the gene matches. The CDR3 sequence is 14 residues long. The germline gives CDR1 MNHEY, CDR2 SVGAGI. The CDR3 reads CASRKTGDSYEQYF. The CDR3 DNA reads TGTGCCAGCAGGAAGACAGGGGATTCCTACGAGCAGTACTTC.

This rearrangement joins TRBV11-2 to TRBJ2-3; TRBD2 matches 15 bases. Germline assignment: CDR1 SGHAT and CDR2 FQNNGV. V lost 4 bases to trimming and J lost 4 bases; unmatched junction nucleotides: 6. This CDR3 comprises 17 residues. The chain's CDR3 is CASSSRTSGGAADTQYF. CDR3 bases: TGTGCCAGCAGCTCTCGGACTAGCGGGGGGGCCGCAGATACGCAGTATTTT.

The CDR3 spells CASSGYRSNQPQHF. The CDR3 region has the DNA TGCGCCAGCAGTGGATACAGGTCCAATCAGCCCCAGCATTTT. This chain connects TRBV10-1 to TRBJ1-5; weak D call: TRBD1 (5 bases). The CDR3 consists of 14 residues. V was shortened by 4 bases and J by 3 bases, with 10 bases between the two germline ends. From germline, CDR1 is WNHNN and CDR2 SYGVQD (reference sequence).

V gene TRBV6-6 combines with J gene TRBJ1-4; D unclear. Germline lookup yields CDR1 MNHNY and CDR2 SVGAGI (reference sequence). The V and J ends lost 0 bases and 6 bases respectively, with 8 bases between them. This CDR3 has 14 amino acids. The CDR3 is CASSYSNVDEKLFF. CDR3 nucleotide sequence: TGTGCCAGCAGTTACTCTAATGTAGATGAAAAACTGTTTTTT.

The chain combines TRBV28 with TRBJ2-7, with 7 bases fitting TRBD2. The CDR3 sequence is 14 residues long. Germline assignment: CDR1 MDHEN and CDR2 SYDVKM. J was trimmed by 5 bases and V by 3 bases; bases with no gene match: 7. DNA for the CDR3: TGTGCCAGCAGTTTTTCCGGGAGGCCGAACGAGCAGTACTTC. This encodes CASSFSGRPNEQYF.

V gene TRBV28 combines with J gene TRBJ2-7; D is ambiguous. The V end was cut by 3 bases, the J end by 12 bases, with 12 bases between. The CDR3 is 11 residues long. Germline CDR1 reads MDHEN; CDR2 reads SYDVKM. CDR3 sequence (DNA): TGTGCCAGCAGTTTGGCGGCTGATCGGTACTTC. Its protein product is CASSLAADRYF.

The chain employs TRBV28 and TRBJ2-5; 8 nucleotides match TRBD2. Germline V gene data show CDR1 as MDHEN and CDR2 as SYDVKM. The V segment lost 6 bases and the J segment 7 bases; nucleotides outside the gene matches: 10. CDR3 length: 14 amino acids. The CDR3 sequence is CASRPSGTSGTQYF. CDR3 bases: TGTGCCAGCAGACCGAGCGGCACTAGCGGGACCCAGTACTTC.

V and J are TRBV27 and TRBJ2-7; maybe TRBD1 (6 bases). The V end lost 6 bases, the J end lost 2 bases, and 14 bases lay between the germline ends. Germline CDR1 reads MNHEY; CDR2 reads SMNVEV (reference sequence). There are 14 residues in the CDR3. The CDR3 DNA is TGTGCCAGCAGAGGGTGGGACACCCCCTACGAGCAGTACTTC. Its translation: CASRGWDTPYEQYF.

The chain is built from TRBV7-2 and TRBJ2-5; 8 bases are shared with TRBD1. Germline V gene sequence: CDR1 SGHTA, CDR2 FQGNSA. With V trimmed by 5 bases and J by 6 bases, 8 bases remained unmatched. The CDR3 is 14 amino acids. The CDR3 spells CASSPQGAGKTQYF. CDR3 DNA sequence: TGTGCCAGCAGCCCCCAGGGGGCCGGGAAGACCCAGTACTTC.

The chain couples TRBV5-6 to TRBJ2-2, with 9 bases matching TRBD2. Germline V CDR1 and CDR2: SGHDT, YYEEEE. Trimming cost V 4 bases and J 8 bases; bases outside gene matches: 6. The CDR3 spans 14 residues. As DNA, the CDR3 is TGTGCCAGCAGCCCGGGACTAGCTGCGGGGGAGCTGTTTTTT. Amino acid sequence: CASSPGLAAGELFF.

The chain joins TRBV5-4 to TRBJ2-5, with 8 bases fitting TRBD1. The CDR3 covers 15 residues. CDR1 is SGHNT and CDR2 is YYREEE in the germline V gene (reference sequence). V gave up 2 bases and J gave up 7 bases; unmatched junction bases: 10. The CDR3 region is CASSFQDRADGTQYF. CDR3 nucleotide sequence: TGTGCCAGCAGCTTCCAGGACAGGGCTGACGGGACCCAGTACTTC.

This clone has a single count. The gene calls are TRBV19 and TRBJ1-1, with 8 bases matching TRBD1. Germline lookup yields CDR1 LNHDA and CDR2 SQIVND (reference sequence). J was trimmed by 5 bases and V by 9 bases; bases with no gene match: 5. This CDR3 region has 12 residues. CDR3 residues: CASQGAYTEAFF. CDR3 nucleotides: TGTGCCAGCCAGGGGGCGTATACTGAAGCTTTCTTT. Filled out from reference TRBV19 and TRBJ1-1, the complete variable domain reads DGGITQSPKYLFRKEGQNVTLSCEQNLNHDAMYWYRQDPGQGLRLIYYSQIVNDFQKGDIAEGYSVSREKKESFPLTVTSAQKNPTAFYLCASQGAYTEAFFGQGTRLTVV.

Comments on this clone: Additional DNA sequences in this sample encode the identical CDR3. The chain joins TRBV5-1 to TRBJ2-7, with 8 bases aligning to TRBD1. Germline CDR1 reads SGHRS; CDR2 reads YFSETQ. V lost 2 bases to trimming and J lost 0 bases; unmatched junction nucleotides: 1. CDR3 length: 14 residues. The CDR3 protein is CASSFGQGSYEQYF. DNA for the CDR3: TGCGCCAGCAGCTTCGGACAGGGCTCCTACGAGCAGTACTTC.

DNA of the CDR3: TGTGCCAGCAGCGCGACTAGCGGGAGTGAGCAGTTCTTC. Residues: CASSATSGSEQFF. The chain links TRBV9 to TRBJ2-1; TRBD2 matches at 12 bases. The CDR3 has 13 residues. Unmatched junction bases numbered 1, after V lost 3 bases and J lost 9 bases. CDR1 is SGDLS and CDR2 is YYNGEE in the germline V gene. Variable domain in full (rest from reference TRBV9 and TRBJ2-1): DSGVTQTPKHLITATGQRVTLRCSPRSGDLSVYWYQQSLDQGLQFLIQYYNGEERAKGNILERFSAQQFPDLHSELNLSSLELGDSALYFCASSATSGSEQFFGPGTRLTVL.